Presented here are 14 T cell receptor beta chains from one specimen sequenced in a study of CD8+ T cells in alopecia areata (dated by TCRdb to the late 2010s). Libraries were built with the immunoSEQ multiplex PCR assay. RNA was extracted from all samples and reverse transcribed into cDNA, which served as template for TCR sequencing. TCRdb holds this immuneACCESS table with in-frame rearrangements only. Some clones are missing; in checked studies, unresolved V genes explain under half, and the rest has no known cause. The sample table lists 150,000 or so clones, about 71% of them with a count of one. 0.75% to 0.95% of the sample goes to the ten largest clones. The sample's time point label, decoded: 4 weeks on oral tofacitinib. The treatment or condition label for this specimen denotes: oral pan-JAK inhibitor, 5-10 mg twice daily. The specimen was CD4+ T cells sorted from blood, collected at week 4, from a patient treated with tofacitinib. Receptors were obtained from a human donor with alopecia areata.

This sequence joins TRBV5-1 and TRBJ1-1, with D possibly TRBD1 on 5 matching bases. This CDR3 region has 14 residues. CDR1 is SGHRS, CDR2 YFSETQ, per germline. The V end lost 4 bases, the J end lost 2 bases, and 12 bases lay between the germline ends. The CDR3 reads CASSRGTGNTEAFF. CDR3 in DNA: TGCGCCAGCAGCCGCGGGACGGGTAACACTGAAGCTTTCTTT.

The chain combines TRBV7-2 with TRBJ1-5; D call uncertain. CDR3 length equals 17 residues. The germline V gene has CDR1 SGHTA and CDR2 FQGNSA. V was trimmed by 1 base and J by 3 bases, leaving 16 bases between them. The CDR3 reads CASSLGSVGSINQPQHF. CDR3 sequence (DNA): TGTGCCAGCAGCTTAGGATCCGTGGGATCAATCAATCAGCCCCAGCATTTT.

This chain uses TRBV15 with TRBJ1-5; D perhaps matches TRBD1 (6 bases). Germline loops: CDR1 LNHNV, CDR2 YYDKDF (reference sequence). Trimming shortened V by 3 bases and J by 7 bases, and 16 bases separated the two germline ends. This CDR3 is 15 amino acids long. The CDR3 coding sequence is TGTGCCACCAGCAGGGTAGGGGGTGCCCTCCAGCCCCAGCATTTT. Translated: CATSRVGGALQPQHF.

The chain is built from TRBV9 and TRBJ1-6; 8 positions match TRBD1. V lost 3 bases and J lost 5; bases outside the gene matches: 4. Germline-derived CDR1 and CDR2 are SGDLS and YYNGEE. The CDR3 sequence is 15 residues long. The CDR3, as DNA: TGTGCCAGCAGCGCACAGGGGGTCCATAATTCACCCCTCCACTTT. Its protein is CASSAQGVHNSPLHF.

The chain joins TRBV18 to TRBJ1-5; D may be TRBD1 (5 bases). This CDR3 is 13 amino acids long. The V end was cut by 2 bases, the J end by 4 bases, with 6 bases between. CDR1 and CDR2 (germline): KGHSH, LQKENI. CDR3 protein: CASSPTGNQPQHF. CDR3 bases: TGTGCCAGCTCACCAACAGGAAATCAGCCCCAGCATTTT.

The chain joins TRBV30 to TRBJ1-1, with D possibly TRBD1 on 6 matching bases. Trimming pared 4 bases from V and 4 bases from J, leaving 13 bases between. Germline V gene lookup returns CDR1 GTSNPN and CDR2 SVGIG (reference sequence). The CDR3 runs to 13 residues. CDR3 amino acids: CAWILGGRTEAFF. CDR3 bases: TGTGCCTGGATCCTGGGGGGCCGCACTGAAGCTTTCTTT. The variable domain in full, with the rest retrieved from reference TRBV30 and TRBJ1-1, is SQTIHQWPATLVQPVGSPLSLECTVEGTSNPNLYWYRQAAGRGLQLLFYSVGIGQISSEVPQNLSASRPQDRQFILSSKKLLLSDSGFYLCAWILGGRTEAFFGQGTRLTVV.

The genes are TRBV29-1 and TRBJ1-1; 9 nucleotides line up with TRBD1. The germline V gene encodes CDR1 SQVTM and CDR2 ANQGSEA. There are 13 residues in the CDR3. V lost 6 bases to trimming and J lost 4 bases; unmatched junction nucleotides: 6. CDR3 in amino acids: CSVSKGQGTEAFF. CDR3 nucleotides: TGCAGCGTGAGCAAGGGACAGGGCACTGAAGCTTTCTTT.

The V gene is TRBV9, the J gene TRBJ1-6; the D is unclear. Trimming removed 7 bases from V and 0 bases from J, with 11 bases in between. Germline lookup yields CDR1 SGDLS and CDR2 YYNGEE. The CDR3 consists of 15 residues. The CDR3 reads CASGRESSYNSPLHF. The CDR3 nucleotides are TGTGCCAGCGGCCGAGAGAGCTCCTATAATTCACCCCTCCACTTT.

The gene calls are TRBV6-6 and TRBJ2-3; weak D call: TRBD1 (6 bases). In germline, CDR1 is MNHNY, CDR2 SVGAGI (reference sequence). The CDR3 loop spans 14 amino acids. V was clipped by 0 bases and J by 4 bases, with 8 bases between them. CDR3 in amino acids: CASSYSRGADTQYF. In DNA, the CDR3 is TGTGCCAGCAGTTACTCCAGGGGAGCAGATACGCAGTATTTT.

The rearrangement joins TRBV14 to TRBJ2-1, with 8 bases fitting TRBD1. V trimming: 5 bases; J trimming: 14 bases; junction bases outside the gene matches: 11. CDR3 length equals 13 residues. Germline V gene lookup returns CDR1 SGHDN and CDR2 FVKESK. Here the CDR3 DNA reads TGTGCCAGCAGCGGCCGCCTGGGACAGGACAAGTTCTTC. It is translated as CASSGRLGQDKFF.

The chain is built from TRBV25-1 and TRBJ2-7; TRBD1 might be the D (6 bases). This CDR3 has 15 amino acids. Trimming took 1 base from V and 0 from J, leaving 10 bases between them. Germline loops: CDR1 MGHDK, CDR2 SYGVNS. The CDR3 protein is CASSELGTTSYEQYF. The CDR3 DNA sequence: TGTGCCAGCAGTGAATTGGGGACAACCTCCTACGAGCAGTACTTC.

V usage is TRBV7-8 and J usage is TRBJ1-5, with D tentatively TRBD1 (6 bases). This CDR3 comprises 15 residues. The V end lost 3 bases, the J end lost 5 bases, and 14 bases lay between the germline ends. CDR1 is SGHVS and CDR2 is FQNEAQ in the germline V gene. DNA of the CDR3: TGTGCCAGCAGCTTGATGAAGACAGGTTATCAGCCCCAGCATTTT. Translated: CASSLMKTGYQPQHF. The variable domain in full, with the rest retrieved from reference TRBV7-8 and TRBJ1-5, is GAGVSQSPRYKVAKRGQDVALRCDPISGHVSLFWYQQALGQGPEFLTYFQNEAQLDKSGLPSDRFFAERPEGSVSTLKIQRTQQEDSAVYLCASSLMKTGYQPQHFGDGTRLSIL.

CDR3 region: CAWAQGGFTHEQYF. CDR3 bases: TGTGCCTGGGCACAGGGGGGTTTCACTCACGAGCAGTACTTC. The chain uses TRBV30 and TRBJ2-7, with 8 bases that match TRBD1. V was clipped by 5 bases and J by 5 bases; unmatched bases: 11. Germline assignment: CDR1 GTSNPN and CDR2 SVGIG (reference sequence). The CDR3 loop spans 14 amino acids.

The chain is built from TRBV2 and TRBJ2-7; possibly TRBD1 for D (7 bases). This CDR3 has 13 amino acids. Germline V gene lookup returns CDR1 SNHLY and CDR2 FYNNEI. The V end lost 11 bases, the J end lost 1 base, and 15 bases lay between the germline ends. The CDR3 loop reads CAQEGALSYEQYF. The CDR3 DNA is TGTGCCCAGGAGGGGGCTCTGTCCTACGAGCAGTACTTC.